This T cell receptor beta chain was observed in a study of T cell responses to AZD1222 COVID-19 vaccine. Overall study context: Both about-4-week and about-12-week second-dose recipients were combined. Overall study results and limits: With two AZD1222 doses given, Spike-specific TCR breadth and depth both rose. The donors showed a predominance of white British ancestry and of females, with possible underestimation of clonal diversity. Dominant CD4 TCR responses targeted spike regions 160-218 and 743-854.

CDR1 and CDR2 from the germline V gene are LGHDT and YNNKEL (reference sequence). The CDR3 length is 14 residues. The V and J ends lost 2 bases and 5 bases respectively, with 13 bases between them. The repertoire was sequenced with immunoSEQ multiplex PCR; TCRdb's copy has only in-frame clones and lacks some. The sample has 120,000 or so clones; approximately 90% are singletons. On this clone: Antigen unknown.

The chain carries TRBV3-1 (or the pseudogene TRBV3-2) and TRBJ2-7, with D maybe TRBD2 (5 bases). The specimen comprised peripheral blood, sampled on day 0 of AZD1222 vaccination. The clonotype was recovered from an adult in good health. The DNA for the CDR3 is TGTGCCAGCAGCCAAACTCGAGGGCGGGACGAGCAGTACTTC. This encodes CASSQTRGRDEQYF.